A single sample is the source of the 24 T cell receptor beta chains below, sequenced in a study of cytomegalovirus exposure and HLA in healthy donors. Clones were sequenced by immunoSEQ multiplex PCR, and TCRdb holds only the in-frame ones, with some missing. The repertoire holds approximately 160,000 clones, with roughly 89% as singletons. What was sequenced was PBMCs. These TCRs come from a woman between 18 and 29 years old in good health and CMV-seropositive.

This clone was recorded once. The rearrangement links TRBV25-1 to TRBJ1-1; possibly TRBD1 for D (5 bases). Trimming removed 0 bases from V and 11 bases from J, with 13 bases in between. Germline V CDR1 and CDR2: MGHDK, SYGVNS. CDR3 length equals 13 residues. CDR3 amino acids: CASSEYSTAPAFF. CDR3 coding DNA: TGTGCCAGCAGTGAATATTCGACAGCGCCCGCTTTCTTT.

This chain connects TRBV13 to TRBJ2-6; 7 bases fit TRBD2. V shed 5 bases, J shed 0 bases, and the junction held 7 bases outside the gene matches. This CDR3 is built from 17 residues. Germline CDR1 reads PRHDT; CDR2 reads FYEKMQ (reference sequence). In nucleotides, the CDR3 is TGTGCCAGCAGCCGAACTAGCGAGGACTCTGGGGCCAACGTCCTGACTTTC. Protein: CASSRTSEDSGANVLTF.

This CDR3 is CASSQDFMGANNSPLHF. CDR3 DNA sequence: TGCGCCAGCAGCCAAGATTTCATGGGAGCAAATAATTCACCCCTCCACTTT. V usage is TRBV4-1 and J usage is TRBJ1-6; D call uncertain. V was cut by 0 bases and J by 5 bases, with 14 bases left in between. CDR1 and CDR2 (germline): MGHRA, YSYEKL. This CDR3 has 17 residues.

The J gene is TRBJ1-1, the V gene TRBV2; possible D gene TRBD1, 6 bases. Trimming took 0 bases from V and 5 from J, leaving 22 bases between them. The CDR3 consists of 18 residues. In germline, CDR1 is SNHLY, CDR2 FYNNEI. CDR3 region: CASSEAYNSDRPRTEAFF. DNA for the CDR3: TGTGCCAGCAGTGAAGCTTATAATTCTGACAGGCCAAGGACTGAAGCTTTCTTT.

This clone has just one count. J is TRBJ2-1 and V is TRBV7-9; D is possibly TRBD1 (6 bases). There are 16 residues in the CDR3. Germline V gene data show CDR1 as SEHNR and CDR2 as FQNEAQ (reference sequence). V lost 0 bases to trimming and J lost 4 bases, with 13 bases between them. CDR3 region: CASSLAAGGSYNEQFF. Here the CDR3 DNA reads TGTGCCAGCAGCTTAGCGGCTGGGGGCAGTTACAATGAGCAGTTCTTC. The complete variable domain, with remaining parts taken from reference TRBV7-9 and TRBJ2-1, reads DTGVSQNPRHKITKRGQNVTFRCDPISEHNRLYWYRQTLGQGPEFLTYFQNEAQLEKSRLLSDRFSAERPKGSFSTLEIQRTEQGDSAMYLCASSLAAGGSYNEQFFGPGTRLTVL.

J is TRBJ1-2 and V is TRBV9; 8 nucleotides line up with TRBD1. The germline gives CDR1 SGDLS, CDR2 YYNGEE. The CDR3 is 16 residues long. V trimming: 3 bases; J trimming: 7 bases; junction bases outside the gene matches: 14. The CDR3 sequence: CASSAPSGGGWGGYTF. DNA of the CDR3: TGTGCCAGCAGCGCCCCGTCAGGGGGCGGGTGGGGTGGCTACACCTTC. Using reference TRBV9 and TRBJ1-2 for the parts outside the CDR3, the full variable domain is DSGVTQTPKHLITATGQRVTLRCSPRSGDLSVYWYQQSLDQGLQFLIQYYNGEERAKGNILERFSAQQFPDLHSELNLSSLELGDSALYFCASSAPSGGGWGGYTFGSGTRLTVV.

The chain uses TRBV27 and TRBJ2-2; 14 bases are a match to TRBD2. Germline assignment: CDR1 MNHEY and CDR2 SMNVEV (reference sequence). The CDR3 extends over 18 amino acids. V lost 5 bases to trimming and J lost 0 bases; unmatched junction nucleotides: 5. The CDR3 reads CASSPRTSGRSNTGELFF. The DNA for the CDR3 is TGTGCCAGCAGTCCCCGGACTAGCGGGAGGTCGAACACCGGGGAGCTGTTTTTT.

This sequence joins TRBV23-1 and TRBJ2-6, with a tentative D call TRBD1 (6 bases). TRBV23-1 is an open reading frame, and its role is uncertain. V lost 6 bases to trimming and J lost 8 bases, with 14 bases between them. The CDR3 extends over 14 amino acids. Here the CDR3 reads CASRKGVETNVLTF. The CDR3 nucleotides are TGCGCCAGCAGAAAGGGGGTAGAGACCAACGTCCTGACTTTC.

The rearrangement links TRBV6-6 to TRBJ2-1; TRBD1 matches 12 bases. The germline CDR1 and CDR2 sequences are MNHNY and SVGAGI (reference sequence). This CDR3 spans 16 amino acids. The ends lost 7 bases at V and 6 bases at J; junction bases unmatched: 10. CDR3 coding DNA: TGTGCCAGCAATAAAAGGGGGACAGGGGGCTCCAATGAGCAGTTCTTC. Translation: CASNKRGTGGSNEQFF.

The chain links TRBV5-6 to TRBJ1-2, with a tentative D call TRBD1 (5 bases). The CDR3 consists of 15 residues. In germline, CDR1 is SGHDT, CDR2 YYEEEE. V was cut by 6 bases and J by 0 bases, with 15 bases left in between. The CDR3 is CASTRNGGPNYGYTF. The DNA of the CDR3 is TGTGCCAGCACCCGGAACGGGGGACCTAACTATGGCTACACCTTC. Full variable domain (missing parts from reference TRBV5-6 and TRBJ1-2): DAGVTQSPTHLIKTRGQQVTLRCSPKSGHDTVSWYQQALGQGPQFIFQYYEEEERQRGNFPDRFSGHQFPNYSSELNVNALLLGDSALYLCASTRNGGPNYGYTFGSGTRLTVV.

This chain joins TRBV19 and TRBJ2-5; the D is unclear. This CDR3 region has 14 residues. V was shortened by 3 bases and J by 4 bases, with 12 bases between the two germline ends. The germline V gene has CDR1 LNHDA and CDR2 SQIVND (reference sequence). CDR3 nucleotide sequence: TGTGCCAGTAGTATTAAGTCAACCAGAGAGACCCAGTACTTC. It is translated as CASSIKSTRETQYF.

The DNA of the CDR3 is TGCGCCAGCAGCCCGCAGGGCTTGGGGAGCAATCAGCCCCAGCATTTT. This sequence encodes CASSPQGLGSNQPQHF. The chain combines TRBV4-1 with TRBJ1-5, with D maybe TRBD1 (5 bases). Per germline, CDR1 MGHRA and CDR2 YSYEKL. The V end was cut by 4 bases, the J end by 1 base, with 14 bases between. The CDR3 has 16 amino acids.

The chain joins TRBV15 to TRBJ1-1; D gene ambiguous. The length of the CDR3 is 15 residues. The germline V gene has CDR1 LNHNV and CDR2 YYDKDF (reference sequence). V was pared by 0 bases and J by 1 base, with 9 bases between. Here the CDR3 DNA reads TGTGCCACCAGCAGAGAAACGACGGGGAACACTGAAGCTTTCTTT. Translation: CATSRETTGNTEAFF.

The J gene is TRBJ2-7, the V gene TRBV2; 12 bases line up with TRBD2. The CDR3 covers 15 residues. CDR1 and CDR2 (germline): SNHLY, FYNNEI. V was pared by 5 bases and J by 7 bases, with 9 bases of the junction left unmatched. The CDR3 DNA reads TGTGCCAGCAGTTCTACTAGCGGGAGGTCGTGGGAGCAGTACTTC. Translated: CASSSTSGRSWEQYF.

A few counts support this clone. The CDR3 here is CASRVDRGSGEQYF. The CDR3 DNA is TGTGCCAGCAGGGTCGACAGGGGGTCGGGGGAGCAGTACTTC. This chain links TRBV6-1 with TRBJ2-7; 9 bases line up with TRBD1. J was trimmed by 7 bases and V by 6 bases; bases with no gene match: 10. Germline lookup yields CDR1 MNHNS and CDR2 SASEGT. This CDR3 region has 14 residues.

In nucleotides, the CDR3 is TGTGCCAGCAGTACTCACAGGGGGCTCGCGAACACCGGGGAGCTGTTTTTT. It encodes CASSTHRGLANTGELFF. This chain links TRBV27 with TRBJ2-2; TRBD1 matches 9 bases. Losses at the gene ends were 5 bases for V and 0 bases for J; bases not matched to a gene: 7. In germline, CDR1 is MNHEY, CDR2 SMNVEV (reference sequence). The CDR3 extends over 17 amino acids.

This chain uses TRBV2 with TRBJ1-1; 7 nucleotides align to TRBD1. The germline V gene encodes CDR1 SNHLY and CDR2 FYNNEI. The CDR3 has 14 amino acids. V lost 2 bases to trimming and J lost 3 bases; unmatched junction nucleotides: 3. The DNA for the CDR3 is TGTGCCAGCAGTGAATGGACAGGTGACACTGAAGCTTTCTTT. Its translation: CASSEWTGDTEAFF. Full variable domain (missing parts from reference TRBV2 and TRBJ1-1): EPEVTQTPSHQVTQMGQEVILRCVPISNHLYFYWYRQILGQKVEFLVSFYNNEISEKSEIFDDQFSVERPDGSNFTLKIRSTKLEDSAMYFCASSEWTGDTEAFFGQGTRLTVV.

The CDR3 coding sequence is TGTGCCAGCTCACCGGCGGGGGGGGGCAATCAGCCCCAGCATTTT. This encodes CASSPAGGGNQPQHF. The chain uses TRBV18 and TRBJ1-5, with TRBD1 as a possible D gene (5 bases). The CDR3 extends over 15 amino acids. V lost 3 bases and J lost 2, with 11 bases in between. CDR1 and CDR2 (germline): KGHSH, LQKENI.

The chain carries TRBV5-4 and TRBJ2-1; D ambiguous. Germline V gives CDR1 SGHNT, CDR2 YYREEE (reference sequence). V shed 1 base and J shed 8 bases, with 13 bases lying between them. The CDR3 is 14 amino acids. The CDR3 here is CASSLTPTDDEQFF. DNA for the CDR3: TGTGCCAGCAGCTTGACCCCTACTGATGATGAGCAGTTCTTC.

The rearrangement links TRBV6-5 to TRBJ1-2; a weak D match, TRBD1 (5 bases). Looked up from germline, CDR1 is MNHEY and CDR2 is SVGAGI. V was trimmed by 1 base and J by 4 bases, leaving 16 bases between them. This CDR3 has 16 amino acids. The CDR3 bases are TGTGCCAGCAGTTACTACGAAGGGAGGGGAGCCTATGGCTACACCTTC. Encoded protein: CASSYYEGRGAYGYTF.

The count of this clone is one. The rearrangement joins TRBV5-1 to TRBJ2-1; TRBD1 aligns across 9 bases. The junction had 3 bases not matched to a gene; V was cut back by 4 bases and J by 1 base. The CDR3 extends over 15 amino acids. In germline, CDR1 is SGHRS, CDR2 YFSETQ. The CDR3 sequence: CASSVQGASYNEQFF. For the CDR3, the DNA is TGCGCCAGCAGCGTACAGGGGGCATCCTACAATGAGCAGTTCTTC.

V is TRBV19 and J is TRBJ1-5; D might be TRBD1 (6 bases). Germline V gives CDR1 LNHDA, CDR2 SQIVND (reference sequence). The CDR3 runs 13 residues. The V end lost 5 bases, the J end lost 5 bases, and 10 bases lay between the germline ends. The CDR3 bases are TGTGCCAGTAGTTTGGCAGGGGATCAGCCCCAGCATTTT. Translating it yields CASSLAGDQPQHF.

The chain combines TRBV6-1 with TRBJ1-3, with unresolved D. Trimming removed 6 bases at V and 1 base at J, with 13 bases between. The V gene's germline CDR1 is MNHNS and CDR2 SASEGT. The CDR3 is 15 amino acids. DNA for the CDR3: TGTGCCAGCAGCCCGGCGGGAAGGTCTGGAAACACCATATATTTT. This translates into CASSPAGRSGNTIYF.

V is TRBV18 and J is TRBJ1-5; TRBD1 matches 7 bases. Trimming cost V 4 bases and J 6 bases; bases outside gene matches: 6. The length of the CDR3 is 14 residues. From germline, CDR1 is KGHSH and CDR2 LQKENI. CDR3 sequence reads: CASSRQGDGQPQHF. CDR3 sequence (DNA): TGTGCCAGCTCACGTCAGGGGGACGGTCAGCCCCAGCATTTT.